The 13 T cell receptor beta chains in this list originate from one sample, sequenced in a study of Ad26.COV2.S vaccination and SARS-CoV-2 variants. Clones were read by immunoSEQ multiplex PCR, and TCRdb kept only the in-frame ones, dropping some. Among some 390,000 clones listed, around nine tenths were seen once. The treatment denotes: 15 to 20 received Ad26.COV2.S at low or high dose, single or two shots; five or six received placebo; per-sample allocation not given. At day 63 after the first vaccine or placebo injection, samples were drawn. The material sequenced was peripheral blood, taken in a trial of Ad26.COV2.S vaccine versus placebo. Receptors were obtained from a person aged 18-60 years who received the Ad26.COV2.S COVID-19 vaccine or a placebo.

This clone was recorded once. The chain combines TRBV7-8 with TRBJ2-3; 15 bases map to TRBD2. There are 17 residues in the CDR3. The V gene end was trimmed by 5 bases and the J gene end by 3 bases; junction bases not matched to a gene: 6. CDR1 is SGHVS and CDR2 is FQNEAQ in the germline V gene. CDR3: CASSREGLAGGTDTQYF. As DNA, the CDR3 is TGTGCCAGCAGCCGAGAGGGACTAGCGGGGGGTACAGATACGCAGTATTTT.

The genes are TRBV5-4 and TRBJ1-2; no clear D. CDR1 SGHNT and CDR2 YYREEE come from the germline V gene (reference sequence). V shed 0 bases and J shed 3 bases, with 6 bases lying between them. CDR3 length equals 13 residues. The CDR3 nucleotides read TGTGCCAGCAGCTTGGTTGGAGACTATGGCTACACCTTC. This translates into CASSLVGDYGYTF.

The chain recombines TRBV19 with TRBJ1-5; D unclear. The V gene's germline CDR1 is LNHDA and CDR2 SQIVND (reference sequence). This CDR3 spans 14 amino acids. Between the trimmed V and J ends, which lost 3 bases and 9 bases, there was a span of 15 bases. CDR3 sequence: CASSITGPARPQHF. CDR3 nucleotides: TGTGCCAGTAGTATTACCGGGCCTGCGAGGCCCCAGCATTTT.

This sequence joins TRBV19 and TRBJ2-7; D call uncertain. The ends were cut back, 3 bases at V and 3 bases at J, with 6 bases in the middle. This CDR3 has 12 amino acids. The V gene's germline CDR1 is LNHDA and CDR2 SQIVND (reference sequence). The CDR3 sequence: CASSISGYEQYF. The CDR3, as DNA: TGTGCCAGTAGTATCTCTGGCTACGAGCAGTACTTC.

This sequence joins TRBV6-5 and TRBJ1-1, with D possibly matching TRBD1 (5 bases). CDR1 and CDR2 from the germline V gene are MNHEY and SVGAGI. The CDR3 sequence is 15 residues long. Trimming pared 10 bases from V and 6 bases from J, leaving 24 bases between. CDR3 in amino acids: CATRPRGPKPAEAFF. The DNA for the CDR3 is TGTGCCACCCGTCCACGGGGCCCTAAACCCGCTGAAGCTTTCTTT.

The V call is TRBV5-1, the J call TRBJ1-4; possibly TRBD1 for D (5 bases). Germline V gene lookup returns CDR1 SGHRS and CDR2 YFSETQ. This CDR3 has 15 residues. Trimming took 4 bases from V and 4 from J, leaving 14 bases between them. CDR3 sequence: CASSPGLYDNEKLFF. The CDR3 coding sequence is TGCGCCAGCAGCCCGGGACTTTACGATAATGAAAAACTGTTTTTT.

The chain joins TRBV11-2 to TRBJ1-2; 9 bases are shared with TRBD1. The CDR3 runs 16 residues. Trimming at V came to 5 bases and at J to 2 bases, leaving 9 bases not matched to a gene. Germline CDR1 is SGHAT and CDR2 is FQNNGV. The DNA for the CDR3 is TGTGCCAGCAGCGCAGGACAGGGGTTGATGAACTATGGCTACACCTTC. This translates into CASSAGQGLMNYGYTF.

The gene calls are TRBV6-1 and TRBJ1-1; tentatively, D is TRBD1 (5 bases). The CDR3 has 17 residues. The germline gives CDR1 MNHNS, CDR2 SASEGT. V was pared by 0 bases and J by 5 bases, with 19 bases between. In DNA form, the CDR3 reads TGTGCCAGCAGTGAAGCTTATGAGAACCAGGGCGGAACTGAAGCTTTCTTT. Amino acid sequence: CASSEAYENQGGTEAFF.

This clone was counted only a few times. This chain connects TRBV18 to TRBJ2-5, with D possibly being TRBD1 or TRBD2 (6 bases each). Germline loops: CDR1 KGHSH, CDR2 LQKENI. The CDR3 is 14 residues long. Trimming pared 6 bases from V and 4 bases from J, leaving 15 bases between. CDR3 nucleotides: TGTGCCAGCTCCCGCAGCGGAGGGGGAGAGACCCAGTACTTC. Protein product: CASSRSGGGETQYF.

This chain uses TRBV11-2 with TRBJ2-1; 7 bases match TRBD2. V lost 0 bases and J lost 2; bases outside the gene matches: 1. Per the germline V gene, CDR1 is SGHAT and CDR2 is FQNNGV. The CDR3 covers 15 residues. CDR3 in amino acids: CASSLEAGAYNEQFF. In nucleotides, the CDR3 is TGTGCCAGCAGCTTAGAGGCGGGGGCCTACAATGAGCAGTTCTTC.

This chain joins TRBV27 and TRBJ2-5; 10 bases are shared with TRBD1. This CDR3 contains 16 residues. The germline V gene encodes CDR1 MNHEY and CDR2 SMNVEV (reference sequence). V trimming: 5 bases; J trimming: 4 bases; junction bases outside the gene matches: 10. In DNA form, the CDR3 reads TGTGCCAGCAGTCCCTTCGACAGGGGGCAAGGAGAGACCCAGTACTTC. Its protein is CASSPFDRGQGETQYF.

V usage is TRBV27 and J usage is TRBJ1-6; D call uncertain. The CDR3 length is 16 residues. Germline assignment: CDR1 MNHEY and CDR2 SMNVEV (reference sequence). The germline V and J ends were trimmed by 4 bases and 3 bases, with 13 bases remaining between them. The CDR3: CASSSPVRDYNSPLHF. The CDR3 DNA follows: TGTGCCAGCAGTTCTCCGGTTAGGGACTATAATTCACCCCTCCACTTT.

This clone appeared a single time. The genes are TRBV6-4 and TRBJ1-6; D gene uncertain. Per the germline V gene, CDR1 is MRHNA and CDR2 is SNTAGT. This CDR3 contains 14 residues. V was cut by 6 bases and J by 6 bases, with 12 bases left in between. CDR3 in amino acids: CASRRLEGNSPLHF. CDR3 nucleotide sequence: TGTGCCAGCAGGCGATTGGAGGGTAATTCACCCCTCCACTTT.